The next 20 T cell receptor beta chains were all read from a single sample in a study of cytomegalovirus exposure and HLA in healthy donors. The PCR ran on 60 Vbeta and 13 Jbeta primers. Sequencing used immunoSEQ multiplex PCR; TCRdb keeps in-frame clones, though not all of them. The profile shows 150,000 to 170,000 clones, approximately 80% of them singletons. Sequenced: PBMCs. Every receptor here comes from a man aged 25-45 years in good health and CMV-seropositive.

The J gene is TRBJ1-4, the V gene TRBV5-1, with no clear D. The CDR3 covers 15 residues. Per the germline V gene, CDR1 is SGHRS and CDR2 is YFSETQ. The V and J ends lost 4 bases and 0 bases respectively, with 10 bases between them. In DNA, the CDR3 is TGCGCCAGCAGCCCGAATATAGCAACTAATGAAAAACTGTTTTTT. Protein product: CASSPNIATNEKLFF.

The chain recombines TRBV7-9 with TRBJ2-5; 9 positions agree with TRBD1. The V and J ends lost 4 bases and 5 bases, in that order; junction bases with no gene match: 8. This CDR3 comprises 15 residues. The V gene's germline CDR1 is SEHNR and CDR2 FQNEAQ (reference sequence). The CDR3 nucleotides read TGTGCCAGCAGCTCGCAGACAGGGGGGTTTGAGACCCAGTACTTC. The encoded protein is CASSSQTGGFETQYF.

The chain links TRBV7-9 to TRBJ2-7; the match to TRBD1 covers 9 bases. Unmatched junction bases numbered 9, after V lost 5 bases and J lost 4 bases. Germline loops: CDR1 SEHNR, CDR2 FQNEAQ (reference sequence). The CDR3 is 15 residues long. CDR3 residues: CASSGRDRALYEQYF. The CDR3 bases are TGTGCCAGCAGCGGCCGGGACAGGGCACTATACGAGCAGTACTTC.

This rearrangement joins TRBV14 to TRBJ2-3; no clear D. The CDR3 sequence is 13 residues long. Germline V gene sequence: CDR1 SGHDN, CDR2 FVKESK. Trimming removed 3 bases from V and 6 bases from J, with 10 bases in between. The CDR3 DNA reads TGTGCCAGCAGCCACGTCCCCCGGGATACGCAGTATTTT. It is translated as CASSHVPRDTQYF.

The chain links TRBV28 to TRBJ2-7; 8 bases are shared with TRBD1. With 5 bases clipped from V and 4 bases from J, the junction kept 7 bases outside the gene matches. Germline V gene data show CDR1 as MDHEN and CDR2 as SYDVKM. The CDR3 is 14 residues long. The CDR3 region is CASSEPRDRYEQYF. CDR3 in DNA: TGTGCCAGCAGTGAACCCCGGGACAGGTACGAGCAGTACTTC.

This chain joins TRBV29-1 and TRBJ2-4, with 11 nucleotides matching TRBD1. The germline gives CDR1 SQVTM, CDR2 ANQGSEA. The V gene end was trimmed by 6 bases and the J gene end by 11 bases; junction bases not matched to a gene: 6. The CDR3 covers 12 residues. The CDR3 nucleotides are TGCAGCGTGGGGACAGGGGGAAGGGTTCAGTACTTC. Protein product: CSVGTGGRVQYF.

This clone was seen a handful of times. CDR3 protein: CSVAMGHGYTF. CDR3 nucleotides: TGCAGCGTTGCCATGGGACACGGCTACACCTTC. The V gene is TRBV29-1, the J gene TRBJ1-2, with D possibly matching TRBD1 (6 bases). Trimming removed 4 bases at V and 8 bases at J, with 11 bases between. CDR1 is SQVTM, CDR2 ANQGSEA, per germline. The CDR3 is 11 amino acids.

This chain joins TRBV4-1 and TRBJ2-7, with 9 bases lining up with TRBD1. The V and J ends lost 1 base and 1 base, in that order; junction bases with no gene match: 2. CDR3 length equals 15 residues. CDR1 and CDR2 from the germline V gene are MGHRA and YSYEKL. CDR3 nucleotide sequence: TGCGCCAGCAGCCAAGCCGGGACAGGGTCCTACGAGCAGTACTTC. It specifies CASSQAGTGSYEQYF.

The chain uses TRBV27 and TRBJ2-1; TRBD2 matches at 9 bases. This CDR3 is 16 amino acids long. Germline loops: CDR1 MNHEY, CDR2 SMNVEV (reference sequence). V lost 5 bases, J lost 6 bases, and 11 bases stayed unmatched. The CDR3 bases are TGTGCCAGCAGTCCCCCACTAGCGGGCGATCTCAATGAGCAGTTCTTC. Translation: CASSPPLAGDLNEQFF.

The rearrangement uses TRBV6-5 and TRBJ2-7; 7 bases map to TRBD2. The V gene end was trimmed by 0 bases and the J gene end by 2 bases; junction bases not matched to a gene: 4. The CDR3 covers 15 residues. Germline CDR1 is MNHEY and CDR2 is SVGAGI. CDR3 DNA sequence: TGTGCCAGCAGTTACTCGACTGGGGGGGCCTACGAGCAGTACTTC. Translated, it gives CASSYSTGGAYEQYF.

The CDR3 sequence is CASSDPVDRAANYGYTF. The CDR3 DNA is TGTGCCAGCAGTGACCCCGTTGACAGGGCAGCTAACTATGGCTACACCTTC. This rearrangement joins TRBV6-4 to TRBJ1-2, with 7 positions matching TRBD1. This CDR3 spans 17 amino acids. After removal of 2 bases from V and 0 bases from J, the junction contained 9 bases not matched to a gene. Per the germline V gene, CDR1 is MRHNA and CDR2 is SNTAGT.

V usage is TRBV19 and J usage is TRBJ2-1; the match to TRBD1 covers 9 bases. The germline gives CDR1 LNHDA, CDR2 SQIVND (reference sequence). The CDR3 covers 17 residues. J lost 0 bases, V lost 5 bases, and 8 bases had no gene match. CDR3 region: CASSLQGARGSYNEQFF. Written as DNA, the CDR3 is TGTGCCAGTAGTTTACAGGGGGCGCGGGGCTCCTACAATGAGCAGTTCTTC.

The V gene is TRBV5-1, the J gene TRBJ2-5, with D possibly matching TRBD2 (6 bases). Trimming stripped 3 bases from V and 2 bases from J, with 14 bases between. Germline CDR1 SGHRS, CDR2 YFSETQ. The CDR3 runs to 15 residues. The CDR3 loop is CASSSQSGLQETQYF. The CDR3 nucleotides are TGCGCCAGCAGCTCACAGAGCGGGCTACAAGAGACCCAGTACTTC.

The V gene is TRBV21-1, the J gene TRBJ1-1; the table's D call TRBD1 went unverified against the DNA. TRBV21-1 is a pseudogene segment. The CDR3 is made up of 15 amino acids. CDR3 nucleotide sequence: TGTGCCAGCGGAGAAGGGGCAGGGTTGGAGACTGAAGCTTTCTTT. It is translated as CASGEGAGLETEAFF.

CDR3 DNA: TGTGCCACCAAGTCGGCGGGGGACACTGAAGCTTTCTTT. Protein sequence: CATKSAGDTEAFF. The rearrangement joins TRBV6-4 to TRBJ1-1; perhaps TRBD1 as D (5 bases). In germline, CDR1 is MRHNA, CDR2 SNTAGT. The germline V and J ends were trimmed by 10 bases and 3 bases, with 15 bases remaining between them. The CDR3 is made up of 13 amino acids.

The genes are TRBV7-2 and TRBJ1-4, with unresolved D. Trimming removed 5 bases from V and 2 bases from J, with 15 bases in between. The CDR3 sequence is 16 residues long. In germline, CDR1 is SGHTA, CDR2 FQGNSA. Written as DNA, the CDR3 is TGTGCCAGCAGCCCCAAAGGCGGGCCTACTAATGAAAAACTGTTTTTT. This codes for CASSPKGGPTNEKLFF.

This sequence joins TRBV5-1 and TRBJ2-5, with 7 bases lining up with TRBD1. The DNA end lines up better with TRBJ2-7; the J call may be wrong. The CDR3 totals 14 residues. Per the germline V gene, CDR1 is SGHRS and CDR2 is YFSETQ. CDR3: CASSSGQNIYEQYF. CDR3 nucleotide sequence: TGCGCCAGCAGCTCGGGACAGAATATCTACGAGCAGTACTTC.

About this clone: A read error may produce the germline difference seen at one junction end. The J gene is TRBJ2-5, the V gene TRBV7-7; tentatively, D is TRBD2 (6 bases). Germline loops: CDR1 SSHAT, CDR2 FNYEAQ (reference sequence). This CDR3 is built from 16 residues. The CDR3 sequence: CASSPRPSELQETQYF. In nucleotides, the CDR3 is TGTGCTAGCAGCCCAAGGCCTAGCGAGCTCCAAGAGACCCAGTACTTC. Complete variable domain (other parts from reference TRBV7-7 and TRBJ2-5): GAGVSQSPRYKVTKRGQDVTLRCDPISSHATLYWYQQALGQGPEFLTYFNYEAQPDKSGLPSDRFSAERPEGSISTLTIQRTEQRDSAMYRCASSPRPSELQETQYFGPGTRLLVL.

This sequence joins TRBV18 and TRBJ2-5; D unresolved. The assigned J gene may be wrong: the sequence end matches TRBJ2-7 better. The CDR3 is made up of 15 amino acids. The germline V gene encodes CDR1 KGHSH and CDR2 LQKENI. DNA for the CDR3: TGTGCCAGCTCACCACAACAGCAGAGCTCCTACGAGCAGTACTTC. It encodes CASSPQQQSSYEQYF.

This rearrangement joins TRBV28 to TRBJ2-1, with no clear D. Germline V gene lookup returns CDR1 MDHEN and CDR2 SYDVKM. This CDR3 region has 15 residues. Deletions cut 4 bases from V and 1 base from J, with 11 bases between. The CDR3 DNA is TGTGCCAGCAGTTCACACGAGGTATCCTACAATGAGCAGTTCTTC. Protein: CASSSHEVSYNEQFF.